This T cell receptor beta chain is drawn from a study of cytomegalovirus exposure and HLA in healthy donors. General study points: A later analysis appeared to link common viral pathogens to several of the most significant clusters.

As regards this clone: The antigen is unknown.

The CDR3 spans 16 residues. CDR1 MDHEN and CDR2 SYDVKM come from the germline V gene. J gave up 7 bases and V 2 bases, and 8 bases lay outside the gene matches. In the PCR, 60 Vbeta and 13 Jbeta primers were used. TCRdb's table, derived via immunoSEQ multiplex PCR, lists solely in-frame clones and lacks some. The sample yields approximately 150,000 clones, 76% seen once. The clonotype originates from a male donor in good health and CMV-seronegative. This chain uses TRBV28 with TRBJ2-5; 12 bases fit TRBD2. The sequenced material came from PBMCs. The chain's CDR3 is CASSLVSSGREGTQYF. DNA of the CDR3: TGTGCCAGCAGTTTAGTCTCTAGCGGGAGGGAGGGGACCCAGTACTTC. Together with reference TRBV28 and TRBJ2-5, the CDR3 gives the full variable domain: DVKVTQSSRYLVKRTGEKVFLECVQDMDHENMFWYRQDPGLGLRLIYFSYDVKMKEKGDIPEGYSVSREKKERFSLILESASTNQTSMYLCASSLVSSGREGTQYFGPGTRLLVL.